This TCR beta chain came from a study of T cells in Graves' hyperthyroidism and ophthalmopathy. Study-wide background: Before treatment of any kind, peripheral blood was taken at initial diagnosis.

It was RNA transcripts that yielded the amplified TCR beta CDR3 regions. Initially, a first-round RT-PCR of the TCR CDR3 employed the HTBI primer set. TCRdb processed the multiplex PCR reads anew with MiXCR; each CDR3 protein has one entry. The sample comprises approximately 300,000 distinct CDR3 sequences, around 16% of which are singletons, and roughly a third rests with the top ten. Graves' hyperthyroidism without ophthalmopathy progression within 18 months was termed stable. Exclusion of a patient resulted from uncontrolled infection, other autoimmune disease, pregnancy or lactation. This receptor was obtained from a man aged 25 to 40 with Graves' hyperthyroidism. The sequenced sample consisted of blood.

The CDR3 reads CASSRGGSGETQYF. DNA of the CDR3: TGCGCCAGCAGTCGAGGGGGTTCCGGAGAGACCCAGTACTTC. The V call is TRBV5-1, the J call TRBJ2-5; D is perhaps TRBD1 (6 bases). Germline V lookup: CDR1 SGHRS, CDR2 YFSETQ. The germline V and J ends were trimmed by 5 bases and 4 bases, with 15 bases remaining between them. This CDR3 region has 14 residues.